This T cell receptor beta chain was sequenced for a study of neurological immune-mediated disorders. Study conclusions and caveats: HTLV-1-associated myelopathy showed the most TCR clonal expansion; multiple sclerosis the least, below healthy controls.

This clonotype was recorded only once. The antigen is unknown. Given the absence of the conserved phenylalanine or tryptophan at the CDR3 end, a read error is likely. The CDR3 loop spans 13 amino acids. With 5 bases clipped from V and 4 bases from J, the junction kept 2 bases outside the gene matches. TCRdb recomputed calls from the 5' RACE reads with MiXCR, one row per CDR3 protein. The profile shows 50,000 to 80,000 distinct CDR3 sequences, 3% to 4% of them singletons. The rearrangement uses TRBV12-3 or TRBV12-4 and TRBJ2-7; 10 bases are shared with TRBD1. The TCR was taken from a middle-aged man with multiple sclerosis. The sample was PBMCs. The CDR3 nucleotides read TGTGCCAGCAGTCCGGGACAGGGGTACGAGCAGTACAAC. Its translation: CASSPGQGYEQYN.